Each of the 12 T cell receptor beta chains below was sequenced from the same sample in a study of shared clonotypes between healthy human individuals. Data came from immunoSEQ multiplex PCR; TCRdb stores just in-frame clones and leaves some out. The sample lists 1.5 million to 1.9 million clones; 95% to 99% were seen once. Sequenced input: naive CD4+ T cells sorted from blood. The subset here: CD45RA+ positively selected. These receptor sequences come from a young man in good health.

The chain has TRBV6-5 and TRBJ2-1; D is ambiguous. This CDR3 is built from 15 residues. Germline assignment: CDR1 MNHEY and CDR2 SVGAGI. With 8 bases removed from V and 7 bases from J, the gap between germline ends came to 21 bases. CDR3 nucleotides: TGTGCCAGCCGTTTAGTCGCATTGGGGTTGAATGAGCAGTTCTTC. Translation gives CASRLVALGLNEQFF.

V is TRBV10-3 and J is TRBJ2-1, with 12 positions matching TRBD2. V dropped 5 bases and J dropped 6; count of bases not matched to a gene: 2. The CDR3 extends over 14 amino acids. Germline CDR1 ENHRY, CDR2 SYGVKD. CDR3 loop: CAISKGLAGNEQFF. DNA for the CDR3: TGTGCCATCAGTAAGGGACTAGCGGGCAATGAGCAGTTCTTC.

The CDR3 nucleotides are TGTGCCAGCAGTCCCAAGCCCCTGAACACTGAAGCTTTCTTT. This sequence encodes CASSPKPLNTEAFF. The gene calls are TRBV7-8 and TRBJ1-1; D remains unclear. CDR3 length: 14 amino acids. The V and J ends lost 6 bases and 0 bases respectively, with 11 bases between them. Germline V lookup: CDR1 SGHVS, CDR2 FQNEAQ. Looking up the rest from reference TRBV7-8 and TRBJ1-1 gives the full variable domain: GAGVSQSPRYKVAKRGQDVALRCDPISGHVSLFWYQQALGQGPEFLTYFQNEAQLDKSGLPSDRFFAERPEGSVSTLKIQRTQQEDSAVYLCASSPKPLNTEAFFGQGTRLTVV.

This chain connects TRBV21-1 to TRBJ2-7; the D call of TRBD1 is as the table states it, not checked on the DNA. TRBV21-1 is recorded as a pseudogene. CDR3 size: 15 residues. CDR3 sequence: CASSSGWTGESEQYF. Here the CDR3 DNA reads TGTGCCAGCAGCAGCGGCTGGACAGGGGAAAGTGAGCAGTACTTC.

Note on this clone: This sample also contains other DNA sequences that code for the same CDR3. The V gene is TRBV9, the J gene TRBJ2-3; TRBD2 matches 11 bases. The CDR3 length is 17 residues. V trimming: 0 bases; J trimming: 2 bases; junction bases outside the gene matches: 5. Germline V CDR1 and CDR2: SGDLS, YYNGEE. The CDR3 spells CASSVEGTSGTTDTQYF. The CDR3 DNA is TGTGCCAGCAGCGTAGAGGGGACTAGCGGTACCACAGATACGCAGTATTTT.

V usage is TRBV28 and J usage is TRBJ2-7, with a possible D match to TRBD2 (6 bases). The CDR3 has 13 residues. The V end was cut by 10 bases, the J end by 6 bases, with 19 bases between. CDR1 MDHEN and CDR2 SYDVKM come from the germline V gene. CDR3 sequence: CATLGGTLGEQYF. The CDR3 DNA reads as TGTGCCACCTTGGGCGGGACTCTCGGCGAGCAGTACTTC. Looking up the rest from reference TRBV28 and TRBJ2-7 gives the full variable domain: DVKVTQSSRYLVKRTGEKVFLECVQDMDHENMFWYRQDPGLGLRLIYFSYDVKMKEKGDIPEGYSVSREKKERFSLILESASTNQTSMYLCATLGGTLGEQYFGPGTRLTVT.

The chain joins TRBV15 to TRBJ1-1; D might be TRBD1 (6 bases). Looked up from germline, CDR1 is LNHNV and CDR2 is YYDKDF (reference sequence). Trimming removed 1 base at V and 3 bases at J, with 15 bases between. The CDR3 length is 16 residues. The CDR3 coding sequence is TGTGCCACCAGCAGAGCTTGGGGGGGGCGGCACACTGAAGCTTTCTTT. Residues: CATSRAWGGRHTEAFF.

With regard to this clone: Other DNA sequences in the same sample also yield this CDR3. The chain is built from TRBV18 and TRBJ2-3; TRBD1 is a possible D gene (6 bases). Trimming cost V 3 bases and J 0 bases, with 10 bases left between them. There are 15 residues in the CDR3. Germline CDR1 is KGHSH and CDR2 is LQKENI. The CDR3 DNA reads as TGTGCCAGCTCACCCAGGGGTGCGAGCACAGATACGCAGTATTTT. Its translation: CASSPRGASTDTQYF.

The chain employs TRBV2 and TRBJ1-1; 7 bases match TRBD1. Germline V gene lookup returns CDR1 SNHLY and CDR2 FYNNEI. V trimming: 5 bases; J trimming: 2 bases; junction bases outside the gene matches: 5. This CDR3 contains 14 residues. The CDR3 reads CASSRTGLNTEAFF. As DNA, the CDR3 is TGTGCCAGCAGTCGGACAGGCCTTAACACTGAAGCTTTCTTT.

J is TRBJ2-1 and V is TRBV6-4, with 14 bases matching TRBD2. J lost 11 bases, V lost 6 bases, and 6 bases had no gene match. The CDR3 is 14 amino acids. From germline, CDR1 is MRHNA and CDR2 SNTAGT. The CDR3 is CASSGLAGGPKQFF. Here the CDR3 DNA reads TGTGCCAGCAGCGGACTAGCGGGAGGTCCGAAGCAGTTCTTC.

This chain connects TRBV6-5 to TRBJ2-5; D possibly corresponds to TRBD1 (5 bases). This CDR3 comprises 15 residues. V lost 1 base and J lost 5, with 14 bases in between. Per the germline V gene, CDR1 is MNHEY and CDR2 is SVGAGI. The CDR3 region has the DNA TGTGCCAGCAGTTACTTCGTGGGGCTGGGGGAGACCCAGTACTTC. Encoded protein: CASSYFVGLGETQYF.

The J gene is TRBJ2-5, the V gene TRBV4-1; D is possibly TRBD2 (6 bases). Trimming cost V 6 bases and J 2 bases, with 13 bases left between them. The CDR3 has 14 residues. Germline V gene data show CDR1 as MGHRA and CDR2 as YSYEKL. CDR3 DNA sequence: TGCGCCAGCAGGAGGGTGGGAGGACAAGAGACCCAGTACTTC. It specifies CASRRVGGQETQYF.